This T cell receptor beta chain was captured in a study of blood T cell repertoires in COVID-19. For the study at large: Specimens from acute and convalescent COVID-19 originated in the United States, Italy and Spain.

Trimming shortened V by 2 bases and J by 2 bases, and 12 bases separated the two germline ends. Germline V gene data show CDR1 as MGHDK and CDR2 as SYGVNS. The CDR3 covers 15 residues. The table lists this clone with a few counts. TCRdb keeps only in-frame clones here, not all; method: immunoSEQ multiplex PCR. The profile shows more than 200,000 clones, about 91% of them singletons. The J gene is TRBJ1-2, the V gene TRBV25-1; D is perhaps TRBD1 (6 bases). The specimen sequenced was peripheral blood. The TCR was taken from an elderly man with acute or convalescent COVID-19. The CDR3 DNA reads TGTGCCAGCAGTGAACCAGGGGAAGCCAACTATGGCTACACCTTC. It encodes CASSEPGEANYGYTF.